Following are 18 T cell receptor beta chains from one sample sequenced in a study of T cell repertoires in cytomegalovirus infection. Via MiXCR, TCRdb re-called the reads, giving one row per CDR3 protein. This table holds fewer than 900,000 distinct CDR3 sequences, about 29% found once. These TCRs' antigens remain unknown. Sequences were derived from cultured CD8+ T cells from PBMCs, sampled from culture after CMV antigen stimulation. All receptors come from a human donor in good health (CMV status not recorded). Some clones in this sample may be carry-over from other donors' samples.

This clonotype has a handful of counts. The chain carries TRBV12-3 or TRBV12-4 and TRBJ2-3; 7 bases are a match to TRBD2. CDR3 size: 17 residues. The V and J ends lost 5 bases and 0 bases, in that order; junction bases with no gene match: 11. The CDR3 DNA reads as TGTGCCAGCAGTCCACGACTAGCCCCTAGCAGCACAGATACGCAGTATTTT. It is translated as CASSPRLAPSSTDTQYF.

This clonotype turned up a few times. The chain recombines TRBV6-1 with TRBJ2-7; no definite D call. The CDR3 has 14 residues. The V end lost 2 bases, the J end lost 3 bases, and 11 bases lay between the germline ends. The V gene's germline CDR1 is MNHNS and CDR2 SASEGT. The CDR3 region is CASSEFGNNYEQYF. The CDR3 DNA reads TGTGCCAGCAGTGAATTCGGAAACAACTACGAGCAGTACTTC.

This clonotype was counted many times. The V call is TRBV10-3, the J call TRBJ2-1, with a possible D match to TRBD2 (6 bases). V was shortened by 10 bases and J by 7 bases, with 17 bases between the two germline ends. Germline V gives CDR1 ENHRY, CDR2 SYGVKD. The CDR3 covers 13 residues. The CDR3 reads CATYLEGWNEQFF. CDR3 nucleotides: TGTGCCACCTACCTGGAGGGCTGGAATGAGCAGTTCTTC.

The chain uses TRBV6-6 and TRBJ1-1; a weak D match, TRBD1 (5 bases). The V and J ends lost 2 bases and 2 bases respectively, with 15 bases between them. Germline CDR1 MNHNY, CDR2 SVGAGI (reference sequence). This CDR3 region has 16 residues. This CDR3 is CASSYNQPTDNTEAFF. CDR3 coding DNA: TGTGCCAGCAGTTACAACCAACCGACAGATAACACTGAAGCTTTCTTT.

This clonotype was picked up a small number of times. The chain links TRBV6-2 or TRBV6-3 to TRBJ2-1, with 12 bases aligning to TRBD2. V lost 7 bases to trimming and J lost 0 bases; unmatched junction nucleotides: 1. The CDR3 consists of 15 residues. Per germline, CDR1 MNHEY and CDR2 SVGEGT. The CDR3 is CASKLAGGSYNEQFF. CDR3 in DNA: TGTGCCAGCAAACTAGCGGGGGGCTCCTACAATGAGCAGTTCTTC.

Concerning this clonotype itself: A much larger clone is a single base away; this may be a read error. The J gene is TRBJ2-3, the V gene TRBV7-2, with a weak D call TRBD2 (5 bases). V lost 1 base, J lost 0 bases, and 17 bases lay in between. Germline V gene data show CDR1 as SGHTA and CDR2 as FQGNSA. The CDR3 extends over 18 amino acids. The CDR3 protein is CASSLGAVHTPSTDTQYF. In DNA, the CDR3 is TGTGCCAGCAGCTTAGGAGCGGTCCACACCCCTAGCACAGATACGCAGTATTTT.

For this clonotype: One end of the junction fails to match germline, which may point to a read error. The chain recombines TRBV6-6 with TRBJ2-2; D is possibly TRBD1 (6 bases). Per germline, CDR1 MNHNY and CDR2 SVGAGI (reference sequence). The CDR3 extends over 14 amino acids. DNA for the CDR3: TGTGCCAGCAGTGACTCGACAGGCCCCGGGGAGCTGTTTTTT. This encodes CASSDSTGPGELFF.

As for this clonotype: An end of the junction differs from the germline gene, which may be a read error. This chain uses TRBV6-6 with TRBJ1-1; a weak D match, TRBD1 (6 bases). This CDR3 has 11 residues. The germline gives CDR1 MNHNY, CDR2 SVGAGI (reference sequence). CDR3: CASIQGTEAFF. DNA for the CDR3: TGCGCCAGCATCCAGGGGACTGAAGCTTTCTTT.

V usage is TRBV7-8 and J usage is TRBJ2-1, with 10 bases matching TRBD2. Germline V gene lookup returns CDR1 SGHVS and CDR2 FQNEAQ. V was pared by 4 bases and J by 4 bases, with 4 bases of the junction left unmatched. The CDR3 consists of 15 residues. This CDR3 is CASSSLAGNYNEQFF. The CDR3, as DNA: TGTGCCAGCAGCTCACTAGCGGGGAATTACAATGAGCAGTTCTTC.

The V gene is TRBV7-4, the J gene TRBJ1-1; 9 nucleotides match TRBD1. J was trimmed by 2 bases and V by 6 bases; bases with no gene match: 7. Germline CDR1 and CDR2: SGHVT and SQSDAQ. The CDR3 totals 15 residues. The CDR3 nucleotides read TGTGCCAGCAGTTGGACAGGGGCCGGAAACACTGAAGCTTTCTTT. As protein: CASSWTGAGNTEAFF.

This clonotype turned up a few times. This chain uses TRBV4-3 with TRBJ2-2; a weak D match, TRBD1 (6 bases). Trimming removed 3 bases at V and 0 bases at J, with 14 bases between. The CDR3 is 17 residues long. CDR1 is LGHNA, CDR2 YSLEER, per germline. The CDR3, as DNA: TGCGCCAGCAGCCAGCAGTGGACAGATACGAACACCGGGGAGCTGTTTTTT. It translates to CASSQQWTDTNTGELFF.

The gene calls are TRBV4-3 and TRBJ2-1; TRBD2 is a possible D gene (5 bases). Germline CDR1 reads LGHNA; CDR2 reads YSLEER. The germline V and J ends were trimmed by 3 bases and 5 bases, with 17 bases remaining between them. This CDR3 has 16 residues. CDR3 amino acids: CASSHRRESRNNEQFF. The CDR3 DNA is TGCGCCAGCAGCCACCGTCGGGAATCTAGAAACAATGAGCAGTTCTTC.

The chain joins TRBV27 to TRBJ2-1; D call uncertain. The CDR3 loop spans 13 amino acids. CDR1 is MNHEY, CDR2 SMNVEV, per germline (reference sequence). The V and J ends lost 3 bases and 5 bases respectively, with 8 bases between them. The CDR3 nucleotides read TGTGCCAGCAGTTTTCTGACCCACAATGAGCAGTTCTTC. Translation: CASSFLTHNEQFF.

The chain recombines TRBV5-6 with TRBJ2-4, with D hard to call. V lost 3 bases and J 6 bases, leaving 4 bases between the germline ends. The germline V gene has CDR1 SGHDT and CDR2 YYEEEE. The CDR3 runs to 11 residues. CDR3 DNA: TGTGCCAGCAGCTCCGCAAACATTCAGTACTTC. Its protein is CASSSANIQYF.

This chain uses TRBV29-1 with TRBJ2-1; D possibly corresponds to TRBD1 (5 bases). From germline, CDR1 is SQVTM and CDR2 ANQGSEA. The CDR3 covers 15 residues. With 5 bases removed from V and 1 base from J, the gap between germline ends came to 15 bases. The CDR3 bases are TGCAGCGTTTCAACTGCAGGGTTATCCTACAATGAGCAGTTCTTC. Translated: CSVSTAGLSYNEQFF.

J is TRBJ2-1 and V is TRBV6-2 or TRBV6-3; D not resolved. Germline V gene lookup returns CDR1 MNHEY and CDR2 SVGEGT. This CDR3 is built from 13 residues. Trimming took off 6 bases at V and 3 bases at J, with 9 bases between the two ends. The CDR3, as DNA: TGTGCCAGCAGCTCCGACAACTACAATGAGCAGTTCTTC. This codes for CASSSDNYNEQFF.

The chain couples TRBV10-3 to TRBJ2-6; 8 nucleotides match TRBD1. J lost 0 bases, V lost 7 bases, and 5 bases had no gene match. CDR1 and CDR2 from the germline V gene are ENHRY and SYGVKD. This CDR3 has 16 residues. CDR3 in amino acids: CAITSDRVSGANVLTF. The DNA of the CDR3 is TGTGCCATCACCTCGGACAGGGTCTCTGGGGCCAACGTCCTGACTTTC.

The rearrangement uses TRBV27 and TRBJ2-5, with 7 bases matching TRBD1. Per the germline V gene, CDR1 is MNHEY and CDR2 is SMNVEV (reference sequence). V shed 4 bases and J 6 bases; nucleotides not matched to a gene: 5. The CDR3 has 13 residues. The CDR3 spells CASSSTGVKTQYF. CDR3 sequence (DNA): TGTGCCAGCAGTTCCACAGGGGTAAAGACCCAGTACTTC.